This T cell receptor beta chain was sequenced during a study of response to subunit inactivated influenza vaccine. Overall study results and limits: Every seasonal influenza vaccination brings in few new T cells, the authors suggested.

The CDR3 runs to 17 residues. Germline V gene data show CDR1 as MDHEN and CDR2 as SYDVKM. Trimming left V 6 bases short and J 1 base short, with 22 bases between. In its sample, this clonotype was seen many times. The target antigen is unknown. One entry per CDR3 protein, called by TCRdb with MiXCR from the RT-PCR reads. The sample has about 700,000 distinct CDR3 sequences; 13% to 15% are singletons. V usage is TRBV28 and J usage is TRBJ2-7; unclear D gene. The receptor was isolated from a man aged 45 to 65 who received an inactivated influenza vaccine. Source: PBMCs from blood, taken around two weeks before vaccination. This CDR3 reads CASSLFGGSSVSYEQYF. CDR3 DNA sequence: TGTGCCAGCAGCCTGTTTGGCGGAAGTAGTGTTTCCTACGAGCAGTACTTC.